The sequence of this T cell receptor (beta chain) was determined in a study of T cell repertoires in cytomegalovirus infection. In this sample, this clonotype turned up a few times. The junction had 6 bases not matched to a gene; V was cut back by 6 bases and J by 5 bases. The CDR3 has 15 amino acids. CDR1 is SQVTM, CDR2 ANQGSEA, per germline. TCRdb re-analysed the reads in MiXCR, keeping a single row per CDR3 protein. Here the sample spans approximately 250,000 distinct CDR3 sequences, 12% being singletons. The V and J genes are TRBV29-1 and TRBJ2-5; 16 bases agree with TRBD2. The source material was PBMCs. The receptor comes from a human donor in good health (CMV status not recorded). Some clones in this sample may be carry-over from other donors' samples. The CDR3 loop reads CSVDGTSGGEETQYF. The CDR3 nucleotides read TGCAGCGTCGACGGGACTAGCGGGGGGGAGGAGACCCAGTACTTC.